These 5 T cell receptor beta chains came from one sample sequenced in a study of OX40 agonist ivuxolimab in advanced cancers. Generated by immunoSEQ multiplex PCR, the TCRdb table keeps only in-frame clones and is missing some. The sample records 70,000 to 80,000 clones, about 88% being singletons. Sample: CD4+ or CD8+ T cells sorted from blood, taken in a trial of the OX40 agonist ivuxolimab. The source of these receptors is an adult with an advanced solid tumor such as melanoma, head and neck, liver or kidney cancer.

This rearrangement joins TRBV7-9 to TRBJ1-5; tentative D call: TRBD1 (6 bases). The ends were cut back, 0 bases at V and 1 base at J, with 7 bases in the middle. CDR1 and CDR2 from the germline V gene are SEHNR and FQNEAQ (reference sequence). CDR3 length equals 15 residues. The CDR3 DNA sequence: TGTGCCAGCAGCTTAGCAGGGGGGAGCAATCAGCCCCAGCATTTT. Amino acid sequence: CASSLAGGSNQPQHF.

This clone was found a few times. This rearrangement joins TRBV19 to TRBJ2-3; TRBD2 matches at 9 bases. The CDR3 consists of 15 residues. V dropped 7 bases and J dropped 4; count of bases not matched to a gene: 9. The germline CDR1 and CDR2 sequences are LNHDA and SQIVND (reference sequence). As DNA, the CDR3 is TGTGCCAGTAACCCACTAGCGGGCGGGGCAGATACGCAGTATTTT. Its translation is CASNPLAGGADTQYF. Using reference TRBV19 and TRBJ2-3 for the parts outside the CDR3, the full variable domain is DGGITQSPKYLFRKEGQNVTLSCEQNLNHDAMYWYRQDPGQGLRLIYYSQIVNDFQKGDIAEGYSVSREKKESFPLTVTSAQKNPTAFYLCASNPLAGGADTQYFGPGTRLTVL.

For this clone: Different DNA sequences within this sample yield the same CDR3. J is TRBJ1-5 and V is TRBV2; D unresolved. CDR1 is SNHLY, CDR2 FYNNEI, per germline. The CDR3 runs 13 residues. V was pared by 4 bases and J by 2 bases, with 6 bases between. The CDR3 here is CASSGDGNQPQHF. Written as DNA, the CDR3 is TGTGCCAGCAGTGGGGATGGCAATCAGCCCCAGCATTTT. Full variable domain (missing parts from reference TRBV2 and TRBJ1-5): EPEVTQTPSHQVTQMGQEVILRCVPISNHLYFYWYRQILGQKVEFLVSFYNNEISEKSEIFDDQFSVERPDGSNFTLKIRSTKLEDSAMYFCASSGDGNQPQHFGDGTRLSIL.

The rearrangement links TRBV7-9 to TRBJ2-3; a weak D match, TRBD2 (6 bases). Germline V lookup: CDR1 SEHNR, CDR2 FQNEAQ (reference sequence). CDR3 length equals 16 residues. V shed 3 bases and J shed 4 bases, with 17 bases lying between them. The CDR3 DNA reads TGTGCCAGCAGCTTTGCCTTGGGACTCGGACCAGATACGCAGTATTTT. It encodes CASSFALGLGPDTQYF.

The rearrangement joins TRBV19 to TRBJ1-5, with D perhaps matching TRBD1 (6 bases). The CDR3 spans 15 residues. Trimming removed 5 bases at V and 0 bases at J, with 11 bases between. CDR1 and CDR2 from the germline V gene are LNHDA and SQIVND (reference sequence). CDR3 loop: CASSPRQDSNQPQHF. The CDR3, as DNA: TGTGCCAGTAGTCCACGACAGGATAGCAATCAGCCCCAGCATTTT.